The clone carrying this T cell receptor beta chain has at least ten counts. This sample is drawn from a study of T-cell reconstitution after alpha-beta-depleted transplantation in children. Unique molecular identifiers featured in how the TCRbeta library was prepared. Using its own MiXCR run on the PCR reads, TCRdb lists one record per CDR3 protein. The sample has more than 200,000 distinct CDR3 sequences, approximately 9.8% seen once. V lost 4 bases, J lost 2 bases, and 24 bases lay in between. Germline V CDR1 and CDR2: SGHAT, FQNNGV. This CDR3 is 18 amino acids long. The sequencing used PBMCs from the stem cell graft donor, collected from the stem cell graft. The origin of this receptor is a human donor who donated a stem cell graft to a child with SCID. The chain joins TRBV11-2 to TRBJ2-7; perhaps TRBD1 as D (6 bases). CDR3 loop: CASSYDETTGTTPYEQYF. CDR3 nucleotides: TGTGCCAGCAGCTATGATGAAACAACCGGGACAACTCCCTACGAGCAGTACTTC. The full variable domain, completed using reference TRBV11-2 and TRBJ2-7, is EAGVAQSPRYKIIEKRQSVAFWCNPISGHATLYWYQQILGQGPKLLIQFQNNGVVDDSQLPKDRFSAERLKGVDSTLKIQPAKLEDSAVYLCASSYDETTGTTPYEQYFGPGTRLTVT.